This T cell receptor (beta chain) is from a study of blood T cells in healthy people across ages. With a J-beta primer mix and a sample-barcoded 5' primer, a second PCR ran 7 to 11 cycles. MiXCR was run by TCRdb on the 5' RACE reads, yielding one entry per CDR3 protein. The sample holds 800,000 to 1,000,000 distinct CDR3 sequences; around 48% are singletons and the top ten take roughly 13%. This CDR3 comprises 13 residues. Germline lookup yields CDR1 LNHNV and CDR2 YYDKDF (reference sequence). V was clipped by 3 bases and J by 2 bases, with 6 bases between them. Input material: blood. The source of this sequence is a man aged 30 to 45 in good health. The chain uses TRBV15 and TRBJ2-3; D is unresolved. The CDR3 nucleotides are TGTGCCACCAGCAGCTTTACCACAGATACGCAGTATTTT. This translates into CATSSFTTDTQYF. Using reference TRBV15 and TRBJ2-3 for the parts outside the CDR3, the full variable domain is DAMVIQNPRYQVTQFGKPVTLSCSQTLNHNVMYWYQQKSSQAPKLLFHYYDKDFNNEADTPDNFQSRRPNTSFCFLDIRSPGLGDTAMYLCATSSFTTDTQYFGPGTRLTVL.